One and the same sample provided the 19 T cell receptor beta chains below, sequenced in a study of T cell clones after liver transplantation. This table comes from immunoSEQ multiplex PCR, and its TCRdb copy is limited to in-frame clones, with some not included. The table includes roughly 100,000 clones, approximately 79% detected once. The source was CD4+ T cells from blood, collected approximately 4 years after liver transplant. The receptors come from a human patient who received a liver transplant. Some T cells may have come from the graft donor.

The rearrangement uses TRBV30 and TRBJ2-2, with 8 bases aligning to TRBD1. V lost 1 base and J lost 6; bases outside the gene matches: 7. Germline V gives CDR1 GTSNPN, CDR2 SVGIG (reference sequence). The CDR3 is 15 residues long. CDR3 amino acids: CAWSEGQGRAGELFF. CDR3 nucleotide sequence: TGTGCCTGGAGTGAAGGACAGGGTAGGGCCGGGGAGCTGTTTTTT.

The chain joins TRBV27 to TRBJ2-6; tentative D call: TRBD2 (5 bases). The CDR3 totals 16 residues. V shed 3 bases and J shed 0 bases, with 9 bases lying between them. Germline loops: CDR1 MNHEY, CDR2 SMNVEV (reference sequence). CDR3 amino acids: CASSFWRNSGANVLTF. As DNA, the CDR3 is TGTGCCAGCAGTTTCTGGAGGAACTCTGGGGCCAACGTCCTGACTTTC.

The chain carries TRBV6-5 and TRBJ2-7, with 10 bases aligning to TRBD2. V lost 7 bases to trimming and J lost 3 bases; unmatched junction nucleotides: 6. The germline gives CDR1 MNHEY, CDR2 SVGAGI. This CDR3 spans 14 amino acids. CDR3 region: CASTEPSGSYEQYF. The CDR3, as DNA: TGTGCCAGCACCGAACCTAGCGGGAGCTACGAGCAGTACTTC.

V usage is TRBV18 and J usage is TRBJ1-1; weak D call: TRBD1 (5 bases). V dropped 6 bases and J dropped 4 bases, with 15 bases sitting between them. The CDR3 is made up of 14 amino acids. Germline V gives CDR1 KGHSH, CDR2 LQKENI. Written as DNA, the CDR3 is TGTGCCAGCTCCCTTGGGGCGGCGGGCACTGAAGCTTTCTTT. Its protein product is CASSLGAAGTEAFF.

The chain is built from TRBV6-1 and TRBJ1-2; the D is unclear. Looked up from germline, CDR1 is MNHNS and CDR2 is SASEGT. V was pared by 8 bases and J by 7 bases, with 14 bases between. This CDR3 comprises 12 residues. The CDR3 here is CASGGRLGGYTF. DNA for the CDR3: TGTGCCAGCGGTGGGAGGCTTGGTGGCTACACCTTC.

This rearrangement joins TRBV5-1 to TRBJ1-6; maybe TRBD1 (5 bases). Germline V gives CDR1 SGHRS, CDR2 YFSETQ. With 0 bases removed from V and 5 bases from J, the gap between germline ends came to 9 bases. The CDR3 contains 15 residues. CDR3 region: CASSLGQRNNSPLHF. The CDR3 coding sequence is TGCGCCAGCAGCTTGGGACAGAGAAATAATTCACCCCTCCACTTT.

The rearrangement joins TRBV7-2 to TRBJ2-2; weak D call: TRBD2 (5 bases). Looked up from germline, CDR1 is SGHTA and CDR2 is FQGNSA. The V end lost 8 bases, the J end lost 4 bases, and 17 bases lay between the germline ends. The CDR3 is 15 residues long. CDR3: CASVTGGQTTGELFF. The CDR3 region has the DNA TGTGCCAGCGTGACTGGAGGTCAGACCACCGGGGAGCTGTTTTTT.

The J gene is TRBJ2-7, the V gene TRBV7-9; maybe TRBD1 (6 bases). There are 14 residues in the CDR3. In germline, CDR1 is SEHNR, CDR2 FQNEAQ (reference sequence). V dropped 6 bases and J dropped 2 bases, with 14 bases sitting between them. The CDR3: CASSYGTPPYEQYF. DNA for the CDR3: TGTGCCAGCAGTTATGGGACACCTCCCTACGAGCAGTACTTC.

V gene TRBV10-3 combines with J gene TRBJ2-1; TRBD2 agrees at 7 bases. Germline V gives CDR1 ENHRY, CDR2 SYGVKD. V lost 3 bases, J lost 4 bases, and 6 bases stayed unmatched. The CDR3 runs to 15 residues. In DNA form, the CDR3 reads TGTGCCATCAGTGATTCGGGAGGAGGTTACAATGAGCAGTTCTTC. Protein sequence: CAISDSGGGYNEQFF.

The CDR3 DNA reads TGTGCCAGCTCACCGGAGATTACAGGACCCCCCTACGAGCAGTACTTC. It specifies CASSPEITGPPYEQYF. The chain has TRBV18 and TRBJ2-7; D perhaps matches TRBD1 (5 bases). V was pared by 3 bases and J by 2 bases, with 17 bases between. This CDR3 spans 16 amino acids. The V gene's germline CDR1 is KGHSH and CDR2 LQKENI.

The rearrangement joins TRBV10-3 to TRBJ2-7, with D possibly being TRBD2 (5 bases). Germline values: CDR1 ENHRY, CDR2 SYGVKD. V gave up 6 bases and J gave up 2 bases, with 11 bases separating them. The CDR3 has 13 amino acids. Here the CDR3 reads CAISIGMTYEQYF. Here the CDR3 DNA reads TGTGCCATCAGCATCGGGATGACCTACGAGCAGTACTTC.

This chain links TRBV4-2 with TRBJ2-1; weak D call: TRBD2 (6 bases). Germline-derived CDR1 and CDR2 are LGHNA and YNFKEQ. Trimming shortened V by 0 bases and J by 2 bases, and 14 bases separated the two germline ends. The CDR3 is 17 residues long. The CDR3 spells CASSQDLSSVTYNEQFF. In nucleotides, the CDR3 is TGTGCCAGCAGCCAAGATCTTTCTAGCGTCACCTACAATGAGCAGTTCTTC.

The gene calls are TRBV7-7 and TRBJ2-2, with TRBD2 as a possible D gene (6 bases). V dropped 5 bases and J dropped 1 base, with 14 bases sitting between them. Germline CDR1 and CDR2: SSHAT and FNYEAQ (reference sequence). The CDR3 runs to 16 residues. The CDR3 DNA follows: TGTGCCAGCAGCGATCTTGCAGCGGGGAACACCGGGGAGCTGTTTTTT. It codes for CASSDLAAGNTGELFF.

This chain connects TRBV18 to TRBJ2-7; possibly TRBD1 for D (5 bases). V was cut by 3 bases and J by 3 bases, with 15 bases left in between. CDR1 is KGHSH and CDR2 is LQKENI in the germline V gene. This CDR3 is 15 amino acids long. The CDR3 is CASSPPARGNYEQYF. The CDR3 DNA follows: TGTGCCAGCTCACCCCCGGCTAGGGGAAACTACGAGCAGTACTTC. Full variable domain (rest looked up from reference TRBV18 and TRBJ2-7): NAGVMQNPRHLVRRRGQEARLRCSPMKGHSHVYWYRQLPEEGLKFMVYLQKENIIDESGMPKERFSAEFPKEGPSILRIQQVVRGDSAAYFCASSPPARGNYEQYFGPGTRLTVT.

The rearrangement joins TRBV9 to TRBJ2-5, with TRBD2 identical over 8 bases. CDR1 and CDR2 (germline): SGDLS, YYNGEE. Unmatched junction bases numbered 6, after V lost 1 base and J lost 1 base. The CDR3 is 16 residues long. The CDR3 bases are TGTGCCAGCAGCGTAAGCACTAGCGGCCCCCAAGAGACCCAGTACTTC. This sequence encodes CASSVSTSGPQETQYF.

The V and J genes are TRBV10-3 and TRBJ1-1, with 9 bases that match TRBD1. Unmatched junction bases numbered 3, after V lost 2 bases and J lost 2 bases. CDR3 size: 15 residues. Looked up from germline, CDR1 is ENHRY and CDR2 is SYGVKD. Written as DNA, the CDR3 is TGTGCCATCAGTGAGCCGGACAGGGGCAACACTGAAGCTTTCTTT. Amino acids: CAISEPDRGNTEAFF.

This sequence joins TRBV11-3 and TRBJ1-4; 10 nucleotides line up with TRBD1. The CDR3 has 14 residues. V was clipped by 5 bases and J by 7 bases; unmatched bases: 4. Germline V gene data show CDR1 as SGHNT and CDR2 as YENEEA. In DNA, the CDR3 is TGTGCCAGCAGCCTCGGACAGGGGGTTGAAAAACTGTTTTTT. It translates to CASSLGQGVEKLFF.

The gene calls are TRBV7-3 and TRBJ1-6; 7 bases agree with TRBD1. CDR1 is SGHTA and CDR2 is FQGTGA in the germline V gene. The V segment lost 2 bases and the J segment 6 bases; nucleotides outside the gene matches: 7. CDR3 length equals 16 residues. The CDR3, as DNA: TGTGCCAGCAGCTTACAGGGACAGCCCTTTAATTCACCCCTCCACTTT. Its protein is CASSLQGQPFNSPLHF.

The rearrangement links TRBV7-2 to TRBJ2-7; 16 positions match TRBD2. The CDR3 has 18 amino acids. V lost 2 bases to trimming and J lost 5 bases; unmatched junction nucleotides: 9. Germline values: CDR1 SGHTA, CDR2 FQGNSA. The CDR3 region is CASSLMGLAGGPDNEQYF. The CDR3 coding sequence is TGTGCCAGCAGCTTAATGGGACTAGCGGGGGGGCCTGACAACGAGCAGTACTTC.